These T cell receptor beta chains were read from a single sample in a study of cytomegalovirus exposure and HLA in healthy donors. Clones were sequenced by immunoSEQ multiplex PCR, and TCRdb holds only the in-frame ones, with some missing. The data show 160,000 or so clones, with more than 65% seen just once and 1% to 1.5% held by the top ten. Sequenced: PBMCs. These receptors all come from a man aged 50 to 60 in good health and CMV-seropositive. CDR3s include the opening cysteine and the closing phenylalanine or tryptophan. A D gene is named only where the DNA matches it firmly. A clone size is listed for some rows: how often the clone was seen (once, few, many), or a class if it is expanded.

once,TRBD2,TRBV27,16,TRBJ2-1,TGTGCCAGCAGCCCTGGGACTAGCGGGGCTTACAATGAGCAGTTCTTC,CASSPGTSGAYNEQFF
NA,NA,TRBV9,14,TRBJ2-1,TGTGCCAGCAGCATGGGGCCCTCCTACAATGAGCAGTTCTTC,CASSMGPSYNEQFF
few,TRBD2,TRBV6-5,14,TRBJ2-7,TGTGCCAGCAGTTACGGGGGGGGGATCTACGAGCAGTACTTC,CASSYGGGIYEQYF
NA,NA,TRBV27,15,TRBJ1-6,TGTGCCAGCCGCACCTCCTCCGGGGGTTGGGCGCCCCTCCACTTT,CASRTSSGGWAPLHF
NA,TRBD1,TRBV28,15,TRBJ2-7,TGTGCCAGCAGCCTCCCGGACAGGGGTTTCTACGAGCAGTACTTC,CASSLPDRGFYEQYF
NA,NA,TRBV7-9,17,TRBJ2-7,TGTGCCAGCAGCCCCAGTTTTTTTACAGGGTCCCTGTACGAGCAGTACTTC,CASSPSFFTGSLYEQYF
NA,TRBD2,TRBV10-3,15,TRBJ2-1,TGTGCCATCAGCGAACTAGCGGATTCTTACAATGAGCAGTTCTTC,CAISELADSYNEQFF
NA,TRBD2,TRBV29-1,18,TRBJ2-3,TGCAGCGTACCGGGACAGGGGAGACTAGCGGGGGGGGGAGATACGCAGTATTTT,CSVPGQGRLAGGGDTQYF
once,NA,TRBV11-2,17,TRBJ1-1,TGTGCCAGCAGCTTAATCCTGGTCCAGGGCACGAACACTGAAGCTTTCTTT,CASSLILVQGTNTEAFF
NA,TRBD1,TRBV2,14,TRBJ1-5,TGTGCCACCGCGGACAGGGAGATTGGTCAGCCCCAGCATTTT,CATADREIGQPQHF
NA,TRBD2,TRBV7-3,16,TRBJ2-3,TGTGCCAGCAGCATTGGGACTAGCGGGGCCACAGATACGCAGTATTTT,CASSIGTSGATDTQYF
NA,NA,TRBV5-6,12,TRBJ2-7,TGTGCCAGCAGCTTGTACAGCTACGAGCAGTACTTC,CASSLYSYEQYF
NA,NA,TRBV20-1,11,TRBJ2-7,TGCAGTGCTCAGAGCGGGTACGAGCAGTACTTC,CSAQSGYEQYF
NA,TRBD1,TRBV5-8,14,TRBJ1-1,TGTGCCAGCAGCCAGACCCGGGACAGGGAGTGGGCTTTCTTT,CASSQTRDREWAFF
NA,TRBD1,TRBV4-3,14,TRBJ2-3,TGCGCCAGCAGCCAGGACAGGGCTACAGATACGCAGTATTTT,CASSQDRATDTQYF
NA,TRBD2,TRBV9,15,TRBJ2-7,TGTGCCAGCAGCACCGCGGGACTAGCGCTTGACGAGCAGTACTTC,CASSTAGLALDEQYF
once,TRBD1,TRBV27,16,TRBJ1-1,TGTGCCAGCAGTTTTGGGAGACAGGGCATGAACACTGAAGCTTTCTTT,CASSFGRQGMNTEAFF
NA,NA,TRBV19,13,TRBJ2-1,TGTGCCAGTAGTGGGGGACTCTACAATGAGCAGTTCTTC,CASSGGLYNEQFF
NA,NA,TRBV5-1,14,TRBJ2-3,TGCGCCAGTACTACGGGGGGCCAGGAAGATACGCAGTATTTT,CASTTGGQEDTQYF
NA,TRBD1,TRBV28,15,TRBJ1-1,TGTGCCAGCAGTGGCGAGGGGGGACAGGGGACTGAAGCTTTCTTT,CASSGEGGQGTEAFF
NA,TRBD2,TRBV7-8,17,TRBJ2-3,TGTGCCAGCAGCTTAGGGGTAGCGGGAGGCGGCACAGATACGCAGTATTTT,CASSLGVAGGGTDTQYF
NA,TRBD1,TRBV27,14,TRBJ2-5,TGTGCCAGCAGCCAATCAGGGGGACAAGAGACCCAGTACTTC,CASSQSGGQETQYF
NA,NA,TRBV7-6,14,TRBJ2-5,TGTGCCAGCAGCTTAGGTGGCTTCCAAGAGACCCAGTACTTC,CASSLGGFQETQYF
NA,NA,TRBV6-6,13,TRBJ2-7,TGTGCCAGCAGTGCCAGGGTTTCCTACGAGCAGTACTTC,CASSARVSYEQYF
NA,TRBD2,TRBV5-1,19,TRBJ2-2,TGCGCCAGCAGCTTGGAGGGAGCTAGCGGGACCGTCTACACCGGGGAGCTGTTTTTT,CASSLEGASGTVYTGELFF
few,NA,TRBV7-2,16,TRBJ2-3,TGTGCCAGCAGCTCCCGGCGGAGGGCCCAAGCAGATACGCAGTATTTT,CASSSRRRAQADTQYF
once,NA,TRBV10-3,14,TRBJ2-3,TGTGCCATCAGCAGACAGGACAGCACAGATACGCAGTATTTT,CAISRQDSTDTQYF
NA,NA,TRBV5-6,15,TRBJ1-3,TGTGCCAGCAGCTTCCGTCAGGGTGGGGTAAACACCATATATTTT,CASSFRQGGVNTIYF